The clone carrying this T cell receptor beta chain was counted only a few times. The source of the sample is a study of blood T cell repertoires in COVID-19. Turning to the study itself: T cells, B-cell-depleted T cells, or PBMCs supplied cDNA or gDNA.

J was trimmed by 7 bases and V by 6 bases; bases with no gene match: 12. Germline V gene sequence: CDR1 MNHEY, CDR2 SVGEGT. The CDR3 is 16 amino acids. TCRdb's table, derived via immunoSEQ multiplex PCR, lists solely in-frame clones and lacks some. This table holds 270,000 or so clones, about 89% found once. The chain employs TRBV6-2 or TRBV6-3 and TRBJ1-1; TRBD1 agrees at 12 bases. Sequenced input: PBMCs or T cells enriched from blood (not recorded which). The origin of this receptor is a young woman who had recovered from COVID-19. In DNA, the CDR3 is TGTGCCAGCAGGCCTCCCAGGGACAGGGGGCCGAGTGAAGCTTTCTTT. Translation gives CASRPPRDRGPSEAFF.